This T cell receptor (beta chain) originates from a study of graft-versus-host responses after intestinal transplantation. The wider study: Each recipient received a multivisceral, liver-intestinal, or isolated intestinal graft. The whole recipient group had anti-thymocyte globulin induction followed by tacrolimus and steroids for around three years. Findings of the study overall: GvH clones occurred in recipient marrow; some first appeared in ileum or blood. In patients with graft-donor T cell macrochimerism, allograft graft-versus-host to host-versus-graft clonal ratios were high.

The CDR3 spans 14 residues. V trimming: 2 bases; J trimming: 2 bases; junction bases outside the gene matches: 2. Germline V gives CDR1 GTSNPN, CDR2 SVGIG (reference sequence). This clone has a single count. Its target is unknown. Method: immunoSEQ multiplex PCR; TCRdb's copy keeps in-frame clones and lacks some. The repertoire holds over 45,000 clones, over 80% seen once, with over 4.5% in the top ten. V and J are TRBV30 and TRBJ2-7; TRBD1 agrees at 11 bases. The receptor comes from a human patient who received an intestinal transplant, so some T cells may come from the graft donor. The source was PBMCs, collected 786 days after a first intestinal transplant, on the day of a second. CDR3 coding DNA: TGTGCCTGGAGTTGGGGACAGGGGGCCTACGAGCAGTACTTC. This sequence encodes CAWSWGQGAYEQYF.